The source of this TCR beta chain is a study of T-cell memory formation after mild COVID-19. Study-wide background: The two donors had largely donor-specific TCR clusters.

From 5'RACE with constant-segment primers came TCR alpha and TCR beta cDNA libraries that carried sample barcodes and UMIs. Via MiXCR, TCRdb re-called the 5' RACE reads, giving one row per CDR3 protein. The sample contains about 430,000 distinct CDR3 sequences, less than 25% of which appear only once. The CDR3 is made up of 14 amino acids. The germline CDR1 and CDR2 sequences are MNHEY and SMNVEV (reference sequence). V was clipped by 5 bases and J by 2 bases, with 13 bases between them. Of note for this clonotype: Its specificity is not known.

Study results and caveats: For contracting clones, CD4+ ones sat mainly in CM and EM, CD8+ in EMRA.

The sequenced material came from PBMCs or a T cell subset sorted from them (not recorded which). The V call is TRBV27, the J call TRBJ2-7; D might be TRBD1 (6 bases). This sequence was found in an adult woman who had mild COVID-19 (a few samples of this study predate the infection). Cell type and time point are not known. The CDR3 here is CASSHDRYTYEQYF. The CDR3 bases are TGTGCCAGCAGTCACGACAGGTACACCTACGAGCAGTACTTC.